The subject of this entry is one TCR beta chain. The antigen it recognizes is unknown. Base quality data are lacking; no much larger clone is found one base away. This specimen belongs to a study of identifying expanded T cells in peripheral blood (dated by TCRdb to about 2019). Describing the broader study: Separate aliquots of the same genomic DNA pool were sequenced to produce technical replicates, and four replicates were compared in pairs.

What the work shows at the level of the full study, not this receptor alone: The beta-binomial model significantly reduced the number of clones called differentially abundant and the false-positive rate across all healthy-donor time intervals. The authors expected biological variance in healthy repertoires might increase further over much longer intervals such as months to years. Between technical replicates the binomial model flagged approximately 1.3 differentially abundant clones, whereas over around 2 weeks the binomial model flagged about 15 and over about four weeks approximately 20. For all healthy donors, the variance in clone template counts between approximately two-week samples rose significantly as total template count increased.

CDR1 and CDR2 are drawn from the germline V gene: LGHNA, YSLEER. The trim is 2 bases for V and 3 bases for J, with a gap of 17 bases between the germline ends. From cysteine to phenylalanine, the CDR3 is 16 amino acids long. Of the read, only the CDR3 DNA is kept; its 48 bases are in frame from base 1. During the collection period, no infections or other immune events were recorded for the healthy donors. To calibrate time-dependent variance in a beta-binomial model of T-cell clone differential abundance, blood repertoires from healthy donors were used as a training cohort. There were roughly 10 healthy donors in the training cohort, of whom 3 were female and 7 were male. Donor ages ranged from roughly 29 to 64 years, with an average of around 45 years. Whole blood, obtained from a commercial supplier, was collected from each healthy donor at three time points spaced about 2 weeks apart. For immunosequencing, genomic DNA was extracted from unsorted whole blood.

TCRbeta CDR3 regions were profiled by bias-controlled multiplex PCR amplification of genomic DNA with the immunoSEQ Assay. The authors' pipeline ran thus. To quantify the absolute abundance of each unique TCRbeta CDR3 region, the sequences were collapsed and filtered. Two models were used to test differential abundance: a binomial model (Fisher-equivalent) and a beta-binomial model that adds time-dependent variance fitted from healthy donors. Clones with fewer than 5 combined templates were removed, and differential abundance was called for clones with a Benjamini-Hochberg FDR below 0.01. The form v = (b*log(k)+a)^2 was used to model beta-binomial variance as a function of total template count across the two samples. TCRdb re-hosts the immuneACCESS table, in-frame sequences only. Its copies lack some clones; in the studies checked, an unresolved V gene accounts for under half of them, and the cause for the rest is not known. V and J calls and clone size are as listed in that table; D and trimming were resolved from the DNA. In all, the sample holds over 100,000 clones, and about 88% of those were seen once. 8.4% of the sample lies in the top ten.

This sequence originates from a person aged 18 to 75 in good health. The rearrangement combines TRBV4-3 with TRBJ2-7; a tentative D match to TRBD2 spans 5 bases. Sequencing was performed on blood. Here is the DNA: TGCGCCAGCAGCCAAAACCTAGCCGACAAAATCTACGAGCAGTACTTC. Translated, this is CASSQNLADKIYEQYF.